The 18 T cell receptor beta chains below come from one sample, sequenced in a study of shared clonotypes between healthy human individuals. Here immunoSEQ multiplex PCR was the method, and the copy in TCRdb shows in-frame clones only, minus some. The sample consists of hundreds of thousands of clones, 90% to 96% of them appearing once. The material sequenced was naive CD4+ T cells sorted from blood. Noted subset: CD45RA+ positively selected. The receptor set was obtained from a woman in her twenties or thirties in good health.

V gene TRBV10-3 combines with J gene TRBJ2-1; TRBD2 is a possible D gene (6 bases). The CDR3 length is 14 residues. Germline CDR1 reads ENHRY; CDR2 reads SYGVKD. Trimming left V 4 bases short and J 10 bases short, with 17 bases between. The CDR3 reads CAISGASEWKEQFF. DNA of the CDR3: TGTGCCATCAGTGGTGCTAGCGAGTGGAAGGAGCAGTTCTTC.

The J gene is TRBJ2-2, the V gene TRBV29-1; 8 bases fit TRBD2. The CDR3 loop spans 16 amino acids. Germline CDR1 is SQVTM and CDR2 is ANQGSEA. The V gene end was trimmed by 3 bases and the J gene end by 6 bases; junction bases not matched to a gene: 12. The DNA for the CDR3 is TGCAGCGTTGATAAGAGCGGGGGCACCGTGGCCGGGGAGCTGTTTTTT. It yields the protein CSVDKSGGTVAGELFF.

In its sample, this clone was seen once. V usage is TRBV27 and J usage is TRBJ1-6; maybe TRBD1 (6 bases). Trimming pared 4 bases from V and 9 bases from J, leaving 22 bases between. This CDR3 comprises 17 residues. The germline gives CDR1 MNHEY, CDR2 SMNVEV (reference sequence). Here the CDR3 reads CASSSATVGGIFSPLHF. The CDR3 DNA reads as TGTGCCAGCAGTTCCGCTACTGTAGGGGGGATCTTTTCACCCCTCCACTTT.

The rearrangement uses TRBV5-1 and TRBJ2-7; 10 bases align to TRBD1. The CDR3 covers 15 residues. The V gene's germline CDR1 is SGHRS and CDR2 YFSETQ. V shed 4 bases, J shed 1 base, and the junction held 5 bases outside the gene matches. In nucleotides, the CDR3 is TGCGCCAGCAGCCCCCCGGGACAGGGGTCCTACGAGCAGTACTTC. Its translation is CASSPPGQGSYEQYF.

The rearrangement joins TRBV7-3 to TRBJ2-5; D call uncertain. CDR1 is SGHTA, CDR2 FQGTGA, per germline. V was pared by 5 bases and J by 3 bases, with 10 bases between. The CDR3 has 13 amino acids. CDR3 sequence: CASSVNPEETQYF. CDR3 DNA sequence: TGTGCCAGCAGCGTGAACCCAGAAGAGACCCAGTACTTC.

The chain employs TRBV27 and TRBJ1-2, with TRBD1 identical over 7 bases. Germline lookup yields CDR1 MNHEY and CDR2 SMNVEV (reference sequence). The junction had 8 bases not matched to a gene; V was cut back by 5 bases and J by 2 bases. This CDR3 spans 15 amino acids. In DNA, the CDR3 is TGTGCCAGCAGTAACAGGGGCGGCAGGAACTATGGCTACACCTTC. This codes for CASSNRGGRNYGYTF.

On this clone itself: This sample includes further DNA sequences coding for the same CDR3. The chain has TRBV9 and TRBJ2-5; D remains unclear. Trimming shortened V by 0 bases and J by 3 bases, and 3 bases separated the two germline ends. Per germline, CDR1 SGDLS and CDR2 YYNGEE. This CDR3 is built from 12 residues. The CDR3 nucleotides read TGTGCCAGCAGCGTAGGGGAAGAGACCCAGTACTTC. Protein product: CASSVGEETQYF.

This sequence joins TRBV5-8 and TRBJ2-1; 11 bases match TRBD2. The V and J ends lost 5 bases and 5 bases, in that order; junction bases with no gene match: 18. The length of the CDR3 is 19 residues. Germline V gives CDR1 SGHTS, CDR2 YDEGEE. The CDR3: CASSRAGTSGPVGNNEQFF. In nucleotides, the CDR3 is TGTGCCAGCAGTCGAGCGGGGACTAGCGGCCCCGTCGGCAACAATGAGCAGTTCTTC.

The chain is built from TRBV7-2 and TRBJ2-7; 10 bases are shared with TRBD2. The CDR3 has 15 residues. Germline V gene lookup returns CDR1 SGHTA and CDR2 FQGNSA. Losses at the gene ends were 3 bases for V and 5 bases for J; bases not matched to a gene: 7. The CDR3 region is CASSLVTSGPHEQYF. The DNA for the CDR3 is TGTGCCAGCAGCTTGGTGACTAGCGGGCCCCACGAGCAGTACTTC.

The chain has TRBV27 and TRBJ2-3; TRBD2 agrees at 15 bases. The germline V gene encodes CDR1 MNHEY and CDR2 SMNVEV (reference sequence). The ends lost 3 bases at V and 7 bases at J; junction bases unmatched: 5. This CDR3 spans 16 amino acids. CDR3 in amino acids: CASSFGLAGGPHTQYF. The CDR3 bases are TGTGCCAGCAGTTTTGGACTAGCGGGAGGGCCCCATACGCAGTATTTT.

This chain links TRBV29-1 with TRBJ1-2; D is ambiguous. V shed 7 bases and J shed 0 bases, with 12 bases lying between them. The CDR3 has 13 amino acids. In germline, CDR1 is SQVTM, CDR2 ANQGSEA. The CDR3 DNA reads TGCAGCGCCGGCACGCTCACTAACTATGGCTACACCTTC. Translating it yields CSAGTLTNYGYTF.

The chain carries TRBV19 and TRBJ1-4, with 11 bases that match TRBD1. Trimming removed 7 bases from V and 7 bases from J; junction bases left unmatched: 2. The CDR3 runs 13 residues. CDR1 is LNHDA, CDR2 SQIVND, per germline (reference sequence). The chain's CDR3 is CASTGQGGEKLFF. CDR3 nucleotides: TGTGCCAGTACGGGACAGGGGGGTGAAAAACTGTTTTTT.

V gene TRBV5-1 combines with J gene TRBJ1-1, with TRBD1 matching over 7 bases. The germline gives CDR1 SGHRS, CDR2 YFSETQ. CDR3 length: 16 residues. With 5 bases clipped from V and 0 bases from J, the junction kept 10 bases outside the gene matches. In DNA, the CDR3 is TGCGCCAGCAGTCTTCCGGGACAGAGGATGAACACTGAAGCTTTCTTT. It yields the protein CASSLPGQRMNTEAFF.

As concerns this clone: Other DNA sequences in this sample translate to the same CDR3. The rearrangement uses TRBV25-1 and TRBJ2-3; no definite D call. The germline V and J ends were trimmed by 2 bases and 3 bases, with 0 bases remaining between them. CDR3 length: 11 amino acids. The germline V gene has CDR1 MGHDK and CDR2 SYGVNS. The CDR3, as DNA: TGTGCCAGCAGTGAAACAGATACGCAGTATTTT. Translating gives CASSETDTQYF.

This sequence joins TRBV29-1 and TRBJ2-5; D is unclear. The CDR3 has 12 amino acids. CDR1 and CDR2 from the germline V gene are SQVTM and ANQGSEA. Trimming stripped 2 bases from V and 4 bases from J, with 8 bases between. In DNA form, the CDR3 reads TGCAGCGTTGAACCCTTCGGAGAGACCCAGTACTTC. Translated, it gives CSVEPFGETQYF.

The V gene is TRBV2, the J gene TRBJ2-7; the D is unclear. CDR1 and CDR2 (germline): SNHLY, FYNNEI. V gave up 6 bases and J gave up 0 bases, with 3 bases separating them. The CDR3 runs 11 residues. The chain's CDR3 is CASRSSYEQYF. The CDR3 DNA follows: TGTGCCAGCAGAAGCTCCTACGAGCAGTACTTC.

CDR3 sequence reads: CASSSPGTGVLFSNQPQHF. CDR3 DNA sequence: TGTGCCAGTAGTTCGCCCGGGACAGGTGTTTTATTCAGCAATCAGCCCCAGCATTTT. The chain couples TRBV19 to TRBJ1-5, with 8 bases aligning to TRBD1. J was trimmed by 1 base and V by 5 bases; bases with no gene match: 16. CDR3 length equals 19 residues. CDR1 and CDR2 (germline): LNHDA, SQIVND (reference sequence).

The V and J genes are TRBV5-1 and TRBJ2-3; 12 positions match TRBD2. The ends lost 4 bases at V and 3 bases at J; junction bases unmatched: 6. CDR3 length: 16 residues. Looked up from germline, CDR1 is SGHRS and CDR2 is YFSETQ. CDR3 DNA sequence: TGCGCCAGCAGCATGACTAGCGGGAGTGGGACAGATACGCAGTATTTT. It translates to CASSMTSGSGTDTQYF.